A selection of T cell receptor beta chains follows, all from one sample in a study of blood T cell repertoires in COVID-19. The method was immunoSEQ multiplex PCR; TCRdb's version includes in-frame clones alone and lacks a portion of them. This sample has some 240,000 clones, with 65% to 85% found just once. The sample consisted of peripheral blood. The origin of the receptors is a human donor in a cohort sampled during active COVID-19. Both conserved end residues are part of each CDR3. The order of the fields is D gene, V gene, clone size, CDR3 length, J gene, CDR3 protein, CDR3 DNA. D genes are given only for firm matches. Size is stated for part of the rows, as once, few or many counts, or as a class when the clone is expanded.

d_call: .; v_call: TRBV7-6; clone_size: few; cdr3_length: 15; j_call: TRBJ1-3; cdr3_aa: CASSPMGGTGNTIYF; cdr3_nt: TGTGCCAGCAGCCCCATGGGAGGGACTGGAAACACCATATATTTT
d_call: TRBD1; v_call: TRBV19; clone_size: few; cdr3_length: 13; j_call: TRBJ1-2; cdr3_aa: CASSYQGVGGYTF; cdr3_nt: TGTGCCAGTAGCTACCAGGGGGTCGGCGGCTACACCTTC
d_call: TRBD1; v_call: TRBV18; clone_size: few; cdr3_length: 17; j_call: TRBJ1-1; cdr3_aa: CASSPSGTGGWNTEAFF; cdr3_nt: TGTGCCAGCTCACCCTCCGGGACAGGGGGCTGGAACACTGAAGCTTTCTTT
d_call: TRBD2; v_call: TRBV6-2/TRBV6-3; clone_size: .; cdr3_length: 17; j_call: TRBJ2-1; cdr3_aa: CASSSNAGAGGPNEQFF; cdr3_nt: TGTGCCAGCAGTTCCAACGCAGGGGCGGGGGGGCCCAATGAGCAGTTCTTC
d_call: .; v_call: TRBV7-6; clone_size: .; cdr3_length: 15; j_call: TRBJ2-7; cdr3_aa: CASSLGRTQDYEQYF; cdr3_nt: TGTGCCAGCAGCTTAGGACGGACACAGGACTACGAGCAGTACTTC
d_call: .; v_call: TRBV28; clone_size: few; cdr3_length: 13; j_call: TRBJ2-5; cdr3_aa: CASSSRWRETQYF; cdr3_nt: TGTGCCAGCAGCAGCCGGTGGAGAGAGACCCAGTACTTC
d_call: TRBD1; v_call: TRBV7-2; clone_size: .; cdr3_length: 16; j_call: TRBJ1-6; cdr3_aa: CASSFRTGAFHSPLHF; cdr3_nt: TGTGCCAGCAGCTTCAGGACAGGGGCTTTTCATTCACCCCTCCACTTT
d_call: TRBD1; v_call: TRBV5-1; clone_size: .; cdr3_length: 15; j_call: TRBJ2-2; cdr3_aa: CASSPGQGRTGELFF; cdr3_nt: TGCGCCAGCAGCCCGGGACAGGGGAGGACCGGGGAGCTGTTTTTT
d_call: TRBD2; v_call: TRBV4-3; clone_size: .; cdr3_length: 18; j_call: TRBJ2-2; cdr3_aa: CASSLHFSGGASTGELFF; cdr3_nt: TGCGCCAGCAGCCTCCACTTCAGCGGGGGGGCCTCCACCGGGGAGCTGTTTTTT
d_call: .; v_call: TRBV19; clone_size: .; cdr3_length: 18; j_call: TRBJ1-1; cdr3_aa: CASSIDPGGQYPNTEAFF; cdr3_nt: TGTGCCAGTAGTATAGATCCGGGGGGCCAATACCCGAACACTGAAGCTTTCTTT
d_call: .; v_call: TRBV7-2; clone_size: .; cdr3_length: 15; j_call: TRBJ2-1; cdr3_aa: CASSLSRSSYNEQFF; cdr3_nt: TGTGCCAGCAGCCTTAGCCGGTCCTCGTACAATGAGCAGTTCTTC
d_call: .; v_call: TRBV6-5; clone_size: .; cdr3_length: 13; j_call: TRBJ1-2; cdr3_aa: CASSLRSSYGYTF; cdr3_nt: TGTGCCAGCAGCCTACGGTCCTCCTATGGCTACACCTTC
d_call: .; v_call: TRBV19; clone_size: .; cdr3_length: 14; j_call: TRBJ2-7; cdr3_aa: CASSLEINSYEQYF; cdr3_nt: TGTGCCAGTAGTCTCGAGATTAATTCCTACGAGCAGTACTTC
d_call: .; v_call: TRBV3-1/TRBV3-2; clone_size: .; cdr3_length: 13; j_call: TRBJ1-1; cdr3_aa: CASSQDPDTEAFF; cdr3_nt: TGTGCCAGCAGCCAAGACCCGGACACTGAAGCTTTCTTT
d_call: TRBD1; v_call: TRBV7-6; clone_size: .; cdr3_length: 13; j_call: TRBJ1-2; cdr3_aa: CASSLTGGIGYTF; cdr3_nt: TGTGCCAGCAGCTTAACAGGGGGTATTGGCTACACCTTC
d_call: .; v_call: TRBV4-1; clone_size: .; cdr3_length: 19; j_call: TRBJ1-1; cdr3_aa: CASSQLLTGRGGRSTEAFF; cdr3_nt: TGCGCCAGCAGCCAACTCCTAACAGGGAGAGGGGGAAGATCCACTGAAGCTTTCTTT